One and the same sample provided the 10 T cell receptor beta chains below, sequenced in a study of identical twins. TCRdb re-analysed the 5' RACE reads in MiXCR, keeping a single row per CDR3 protein. The data contain about 690,000 distinct CDR3 sequences, around 5.7% of them seen just once; the ten biggest clones take up about 1.8%. Sequencing used naive T cells sorted from blood. The origin of the receptors is a man aged 18-30 years in good health.

This chain joins TRBV29-1 and TRBJ2-7; D unclear. The CDR3 covers 12 residues. The germline V gene encodes CDR1 SQVTM and CDR2 ANQGSEA. Trimming took off 0 bases at V and 2 bases at J, with 5 bases between the two ends. In nucleotides, the CDR3 is TGCAGCGTTGAAGACAGGCCCTACGAGCAGTACTTC. Residues: CSVEDRPYEQYF.

This clonotype was recorded many times. CDR3 amino acids: CSAILAGAYEQYF. The CDR3 coding sequence is TGCAGTGCTATCCTAGCGGGGGCCTACGAGCAGTACTTC. The chain combines TRBV20-1 with TRBJ2-7, with 10 bases identical to TRBD2. Per the germline V gene, CDR1 is DFQATT and CDR2 is SNEGSKA (reference sequence). J was trimmed by 2 bases and V by 4 bases; bases with no gene match: 2. CDR3 length equals 13 residues.

In this sample, this clonotype turned up many times. V is TRBV6-6 and J is TRBJ2-7, with a tentative D call TRBD2 (6 bases). The CDR3 spans 13 residues. V was trimmed by 5 bases and J by 6 bases, leaving 14 bases between them. Germline lookup yields CDR1 MNHNY and CDR2 SVGAGI (reference sequence). CDR3 in amino acids: CASSHQRVGEQYF. CDR3 sequence (DNA): TGTGCCAGCAGTCATCAGCGGGTCGGCGAGCAGTACTTC.

This clonotype was counted between two and nine times. This chain joins TRBV12-3 or TRBV12-4 and TRBJ2-1; TRBD1 aligns across 8 bases. This CDR3 has 14 amino acids. The trim removed 7 bases at V and 8 bases at J, leaving 10 bases unmatched. The CDR3 loop reads CASKPGQDPYEQFF. Written as DNA, the CDR3 is TGTGCCAGCAAACCGGGACAGGATCCCTATGAGCAGTTCTTC.

This clonotype has at least ten counts. The chain combines TRBV7-2 with TRBJ2-2, with D maybe TRBD1 (5 bases). The CDR3 is made up of 15 amino acids. The germline V gene encodes CDR1 SGHTA and CDR2 FQGNSA. V was trimmed by 6 bases and J by 0 bases, leaving 11 bases between them. The CDR3 nucleotides read TGTGCCAGCAGGATGACAGCCCCGAACACCGGGGAGCTGTTTTTT. The encoded protein is CASRMTAPNTGELFF.

The chain joins TRBV5-6 to TRBJ2-7, with 12 bases matching TRBD1. Losses at the gene ends were 4 bases for V and 1 base for J; bases not matched to a gene: 6. Germline V gives CDR1 SGHDT, CDR2 YYEEEE. CDR3 length equals 16 residues. In DNA form, the CDR3 reads TGTGCCAGCAGCGGGGGACAGGGGGCAAAGTCCTACGAGCAGTACGTC. Translating it yields CASSGGQGAKSYEQYV.

The V call is TRBV7-9, the J call TRBJ2-3; D is ambiguous. Trimming shortened V by 4 bases and J by 1 base, and 9 bases separated the two germline ends. The germline CDR1 and CDR2 sequences are SEHNR and FQNEAQ (reference sequence). CDR3 length: 14 amino acids. The CDR3 DNA follows: TGTGCCAGCAGCTCCGACGGCCGCACAGATACGCAGTATTTT. It encodes CASSSDGRTDTQYF.

This clonotype was seen a few times. This chain joins TRBV5-1 and TRBJ2-5, with TRBD2 matching 7 bases. Trimming at V came to 4 bases and at J to 3 bases, leaving 12 bases not matched to a gene. The CDR3 sequence is 16 residues long. Germline-derived CDR1 and CDR2 are SGHRS and YFSETQ. The CDR3: CASSQSGLAEKETQYF. For the CDR3, the DNA is TGCGCCAGCAGCCAGAGCGGGCTAGCGGAAAAAGAGACCCAGTACTTC.

This clonotype was observed at least ten times. The rearrangement links TRBV20-1 to TRBJ2-1; 10 positions match TRBD2. The CDR3 has 15 amino acids. Germline CDR1 reads DFQATT; CDR2 reads SNEGSKA (reference sequence). V dropped 3 bases and J dropped 7; count of bases not matched to a gene: 9. DNA for the CDR3: TGCAGTGCTAGCCCCGGGACTAGCGCCGAGAATGAGCAGTTCTTC. Residues: CSASPGTSAENEQFF.

As to this clonotype: A much larger clonotype is one base distant, so this may be a read error. The conserved closing phenylalanine or tryptophan is absent in this CDR3, likely reflecting a read error. V is TRBV6-2 or TRBV6-3 and J is TRBJ2-1; TRBD1 might be the D (5 bases). V lost 6 bases, J lost 4 bases, and 16 bases lay in between. The CDR3 length is 15 residues. From germline, CDR1 is MNHEY and CDR2 SVGEGT. The CDR3 DNA sequence: TGTGCCAGCAGCTACCTGAGACAGTGGTACAATGAGCAGTTCTAC. Translating gives CASSYLRQWYNEQFY.